The 13 T cell receptor beta chains reported below all come from one sample, sequenced in a study of blood T cell repertoires in COVID-19 (dated by TCRdb to 2018 to 2021). Library method: the immunoSEQ multiplex PCR assay. TCRdb obtained this table from immuneACCESS and retained in-frame rearrangements with V and J assigned. These tables miss some clones; where compared with another copy, unresolved V genes account for less than half of the shortfall, and the remainder is unexplained. This sample gives more than 250,000 clones in total; around nine tenths of them show up just once. The ten largest clones capture roughly 3% of the sample. Sample: PBMCs or T cells enriched from blood (not recorded which). These receptors all stem from a woman aged 18-29 years who had recovered from COVID-19.

The chain couples TRBV11-2 to TRBJ1-1, with D possibly being TRBD1 (6 bases). Per the germline V gene, CDR1 is SGHAT and CDR2 is FQNNGV. CDR3 size: 15 residues. Trimming cost V 5 bases and J 0 bases, with 13 bases left between them. The CDR3, as DNA: TGTGCCAGCAGCGGAAAGGGGGGGCTGAACACTGAAGCTTTCTTT. Translated: CASSGKGGLNTEAFF.

The chain links TRBV3-1 (or the pseudogene TRBV3-2) to TRBJ1-1; TRBD1 aligns across 9 bases. The V gene's germline CDR1 is LGHDT and CDR2 YNNKEL (reference sequence). J gave up 5 bases and V 0 bases, and 4 bases lay outside the gene matches. The CDR3 is 15 residues long. CDR3 protein: CASSQEGQGKTEAFF. The CDR3 coding sequence is TGTGCCAGCAGCCAAGAGGGACAGGGAAAGACTGAAGCTTTCTTT.

The V gene is TRBV19, the J gene TRBJ1-5; D remains unclear. Trimming pared 2 bases from V and 2 bases from J, leaving 10 bases between. CDR1 is LNHDA and CDR2 is SQIVND in the germline V gene (reference sequence). This CDR3 is 15 amino acids long. CDR3 coding DNA: TGTGCCAGTAGTATAACGGGGAATGGCAATCAGCCCCAGCATTTT. This codes for CASSITGNGNQPQHF.

CDR3 protein: CASSPTGPSYNEQFF. Here the CDR3 DNA reads TGCGCCAGCAGCCCAACAGGGCCCTCCTACAATGAGCAGTTCTTC. The V call is TRBV5-1, the J call TRBJ2-1; TRBD1 might be the D (6 bases). V shed 4 bases and J shed 0 bases, with 11 bases lying between them. The CDR3 is 15 residues long. The V gene's germline CDR1 is SGHRS and CDR2 YFSETQ. The variable domain in full, completed from reference TRBV5-1 and TRBJ2-1, reads KAGVTQTPRYLIKTRGQQVTLSCSPISGHRSVSWYQQTPGQGLQFLFEYFSETQRNKGNFPGRFSGRQFSNSRSEMNVSTLELGDSALYLCASSPTGPSYNEQFFGPGTRLTVL.

This clone was observed a single time. This chain links TRBV19 with TRBJ2-7; D unresolved. The germline V gene encodes CDR1 LNHDA and CDR2 SQIVND (reference sequence). This CDR3 contains 12 residues. Trimming left V 6 bases short and J 7 bases short, with 13 bases between. CDR3 sequence reads: CASSLISGEQYF. DNA of the CDR3: TGTGCCAGTAGCCTTATTTCGGGTGAGCAGTACTTC.

The chain is built from TRBV11-2 and TRBJ1-3; 7 nucleotides align to TRBD1. V was pared by 5 bases and J by 0 bases, with 7 bases of the junction left unmatched. There are 16 residues in the CDR3. Germline V CDR1 and CDR2: SGHAT, FQNNGV. The CDR3 DNA reads as TGTGCCAGCAGCCTCCGGGACAGCCCCTCTGGAAACACCATATATTTT. It codes for CASSLRDSPSGNTIYF.

This sequence joins TRBV6-5 and TRBJ2-2; 8 nucleotides agree with TRBD2. This CDR3 spans 15 amino acids. V lost 4 bases to trimming and J lost 7 bases; unmatched junction nucleotides: 8. Germline CDR1 reads MNHEY; CDR2 reads SVGAGI. The CDR3 DNA sequence: TGTGCCAGCAGTTGGACAGCGGGAGTAATCGGGGAGCTGTTTTTT. Translated, it gives CASSWTAGVIGELFF.

The genes are TRBV13 and TRBJ2-1; TRBD2 aligns across 10 bases. CDR1 is PRHDT, CDR2 FYEKMQ, per germline (reference sequence). With 3 bases clipped from V and 2 bases from J, the junction kept 7 bases outside the gene matches. CDR3 length: 17 residues. The CDR3 coding sequence is TGTGCCAGCAGCTTTTCGGCTAGCGGGAGTACCTACAATGAGCAGTTCTTC. It yields the protein CASSFSASGSTYNEQFF.

The rearrangement joins TRBV7-8 to TRBJ2-7, with TRBD2 matching 12 bases. CDR1 and CDR2 (germline): SGHVS, FQNEAQ. V gave up 2 bases and J gave up 2 bases; unmatched junction bases: 10. This CDR3 is 18 amino acids long. CDR3: CASSLRTSGIPGAYEQYF. In nucleotides, the CDR3 is TGTGCCAGCAGCTTAAGGACTAGCGGGATCCCCGGCGCCTACGAGCAGTACTTC.

The chain couples TRBV6-2 or TRBV6-3 to TRBJ2-3, with D tentatively TRBD2 (5 bases). The germline V gene encodes CDR1 MNHEY and CDR2 SVGEGT. Trimming took 3 bases from V and 4 from J, leaving 14 bases between them. The length of the CDR3 is 15 residues. The CDR3 DNA sequence: TGTGCCAGCAGTTATTTTTTGGGAGTAGCAGATACGCAGTATTTT. It codes for CASSYFLGVADTQYF.

The V and J genes are TRBV28 and TRBJ2-1, with 7 bases matching TRBD1. Germline CDR1 MDHEN, CDR2 SYDVKM. The J segment lost 6 bases and the V segment lost 8 bases, leaving 7 bases of the junction unmatched. CDR3 length: 13 residues. CDR3 nucleotide sequence: TGTGCCAGCGGACAGGTCCCCGTCAATGAGCAGTTCTTC. It encodes CASGQVPVNEQFF.

The chain links TRBV10-1 to TRBJ2-5; perhaps TRBD1 as D (5 bases). The V end lost 0 bases, the J end lost 1 base, and 24 bases lay between the germline ends. The CDR3 is 20 residues long. CDR1 and CDR2 (germline): WNHNN, SYGVQD (reference sequence). The CDR3 protein is CASSESVPGILGLSQETQYF. CDR3 DNA: TGCGCCAGCAGTGAGTCTGTTCCAGGGATTTTGGGCTTGAGCCAAGAGACCCAGTACTTC.

In this sample, this clone turned up once. V usage is TRBV18 and J usage is TRBJ2-1; 9 bases are shared with TRBD2. Germline V gene lookup returns CDR1 KGHSH and CDR2 LQKENI. V was clipped by 4 bases and J by 0 bases; unmatched bases: 1. The CDR3 is 15 residues long. The CDR3, as DNA: TGTGCCAGCTCACGTAGCGGGGGCTCCTACAATGAGCAGTTCTTC. Encoded protein: CASSRSGGSYNEQFF. Complete variable domain (other parts from reference TRBV18 and TRBJ2-1): NAGVMQNPRHLVRRRGQEARLRCSPMKGHSHVYWYRQLPEEGLKFMVYLQKENIIDESGMPKERFSAEFPKEGPSILRIQQVVRGDSAAYFCASSRSGGSYNEQFFGPGTRLTVL.